Listed here is a single T cell receptor (beta chain). There are many counts of this clonotype. It lacks a known antigen. Base qualities were left out, and no much larger clone turns up one base away. To prepare the library, 5' RACE was applied. For sequencing, a NextSeq 500 was employed. To correct for sequencing error and PCR bias, the TCR library protocol tagged individual cDNA molecules with unique molecular identifiers. Sequencing covered both TCR alpha and beta chains, and within each sample the abundances of alpha and beta sequences were tightly co-correlated. In the original analysis: Decombinator V4 was used to annotate TCR sequences for V gene, J gene and CDR3. TCRs were defined as expanded if a significant change between any two time points was detected under a Poisson model with p below 0.0001. Abundances of TCRs were expressed as counts per million after normalisation to the total number of TCRs sequenced in each sample. MAIT TCRs were defined by TRAV1-2 paired with TRAJ12, TRAJ20 or TRAJ33, and iNKT TCRs by TRAV10 paired with TRAJ18. VDJdb, accessed 1 November 2021, was searched for CMV, EBV and SARS-CoV-2 annotated TCRs, with TCRs annotated for multiple antigens excluded. Through fastp at Q25 and MiXCR, TCRdb rebuilt clones from the public reads, retaining in-frame beta chains. Each entry merges the rows of one CDR3 protein and shows their most common DNA and genes. In this record, the V and J calls reflect TCRdb's handling and not the investigators' own analysis. Across this sample there are 20,000 to 25,000 distinct CDR3 sequences, with roughly 5.3% seen only once. The ten largest clones capture approximately 11% of the sample.

This record belongs to a study of early T cells in non-severe SARS-CoV-2 infection (dated by TCRdb to the early 2020s). Looking at the study overall: Because TCR sequencing was done on bulk RNA from unsorted whole blood, the alpha and beta chains could not be paired. The investigation overall reported the following: Matching against VDJdb was skewed toward anti-spike CD8 responses, likely underestimated virus-specific expansions, and missed private and CD4 specificities.

Relative to germline, V is 1 base shorter and J is 4 bases shorter, with 11 bases between their ends. The cysteine opens and the phenylalanine closes a CDR3 of 15 amino acids. The retained sequence is limited to the CDR3, 45 bases, with the frame set at the first base. CDR1 and CDR2, looked up from the germline V gene, are SGHNT and YENEEA. The study was a case-control design nested within a healthcare worker cohort in London, UK, with weekly nasopharyngeal swab PCR tests and blood sampling. Healthcare workers were recruited between 23 and 31 March 2020, during the week of the UK lockdown, and were followed weekly for up to roughly 16 weeks.

The specimen sequenced was whole blood. The receptor chain draws on TRBV11-3 and TRBJ1-5; no D gene call is confident. The TCR comes from an adult who was a healthcare worker with PCR-confirmed SARS-CoV-2 infection or an uninfected control (not recorded which). Here the CDR3 is given as CASSLVAGRNQPQHF. In nucleotides, the sequence is TGTGCCAGCAGCTTAGTGGCAGGACGAAATCAGCCCCAGCATTTT.